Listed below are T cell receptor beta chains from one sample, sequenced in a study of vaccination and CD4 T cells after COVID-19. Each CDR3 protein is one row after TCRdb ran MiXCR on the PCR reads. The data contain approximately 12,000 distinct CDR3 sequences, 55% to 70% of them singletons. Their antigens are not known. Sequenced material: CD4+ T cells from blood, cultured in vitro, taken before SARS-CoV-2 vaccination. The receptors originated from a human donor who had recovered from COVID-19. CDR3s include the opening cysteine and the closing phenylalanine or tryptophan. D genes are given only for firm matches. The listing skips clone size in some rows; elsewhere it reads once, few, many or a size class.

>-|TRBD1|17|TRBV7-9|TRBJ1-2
TGTGCCAGCAGCATCCCGGGACAGGGGAAAGGGAACTATGGCTACACCTTC
CASSIPGQGKGNYGYTF
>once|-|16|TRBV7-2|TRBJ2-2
TGTGCCAGCAGCTTAGGGCCAGCGGGTAACACCGGGGAGCTGTTTTTT
CASSLGPAGNTGELFF
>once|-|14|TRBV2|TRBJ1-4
TGTGCCAGCAAAACGGACAGCGCTAATGAAAAACTGTTTTTT
CASKTDSANEKLFF
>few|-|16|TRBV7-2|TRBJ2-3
TGTGCCAGCAGCTTAGGCGGGACGGGAGCTCGATATACGCAGTATTTT
CASSLGGTGARYTQYF
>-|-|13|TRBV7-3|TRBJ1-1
TGTGCCAGCAGCACCCGACAGAACCCTGAAGCTTTCTTT
CASSTRQNPEAFF
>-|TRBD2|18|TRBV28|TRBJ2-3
TGTGCCAGCAGTTCCCCCTCGGAAAGCGGGGGAGACACAGATACGCAGTATTTT
CASSSPSESGGDTDTQYF
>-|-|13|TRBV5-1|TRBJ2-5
TGCGCCAGCAGCTTGAGGATAGGGGAGACCCAGTACTTC
CASSLRIGETQYF
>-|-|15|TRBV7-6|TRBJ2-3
TGTGCCAGCAGCGCGACTACTGTCCCGGCAGAGACGCAGTATTTT
CASSATTVPAETQYF
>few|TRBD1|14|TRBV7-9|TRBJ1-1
TGTGCCAGCAGCTCCCAGGGGGCGAACACTGAAGCTTTCTTT
CASSSQGANTEAFF
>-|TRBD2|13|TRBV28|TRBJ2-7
TGTGCCAGCAGTACCGGGACTAGCTACGAGCAGTACTTC
CASSTGTSYEQYF
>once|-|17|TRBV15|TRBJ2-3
TGTGCCACCAGCAGAGATCGGATGCAGGGGAGTGGAGATACGCAGTATTTT
CATSRDRMQGSGDTQYF
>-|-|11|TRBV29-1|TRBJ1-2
TGCAGCGTTGAAAGCAACTATGGCTACACCTTC
CSVESNYGYTF
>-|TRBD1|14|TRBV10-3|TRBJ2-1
TGTGCCATCAAACGGGACAGAGCCTACAATGAGCAGTTCTTC
CAIKRDRAYNEQFF
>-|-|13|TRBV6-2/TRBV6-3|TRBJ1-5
TGTGCCAGCAGCGCCGCAGGGACTCAGCCCCAGCATTTT
CASSAAGTQPQHF
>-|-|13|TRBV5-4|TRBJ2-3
TGTGCCAGCAGCCCCACATTTACAGATACGCAGTATTTT
CASSPTFTDTQYF
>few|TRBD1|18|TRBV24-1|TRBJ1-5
TGTGCCACCAGTGACCGAGCCCCGGCTACAGGGGTTGATCAGCCCCAGCATTTT
CATSDRAPATGVDQPQHF
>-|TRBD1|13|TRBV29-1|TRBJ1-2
TGCAGCGTTGCCCGGGACAGGATATATGGCTACACCTTC
CSVARDRIYGYTF
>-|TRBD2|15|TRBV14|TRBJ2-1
TGTGCCAGCAGCCGACTAGCGGGAGGGCCTAATGAGCAGTTCTTC
CASSRLAGGPNEQFF
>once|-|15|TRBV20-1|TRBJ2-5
TGCAGTGCTAGGATAGGGACCGAACTACAAGAGACCCAGTACTTC
CSARIGTELQETQYF
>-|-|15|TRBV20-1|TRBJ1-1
TGCAGTGCTAGAGACACAGGGTTTGTTGCCACTGAAGCTTTCTTT
CSARDTGFVATEAFF
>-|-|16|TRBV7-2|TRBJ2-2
TGTGCCAGCAGCTCCACAAGGGGTAGCCTTGGCGGGGAGCTGTTTTTT
CASSSTRGSLGGELFF
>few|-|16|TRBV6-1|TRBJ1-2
TGTGCCAGCAGGCACCCCCTGGGGAGGGGTAGCTATGGCTACACCTTC
CASRHPLGRGSYGYTF
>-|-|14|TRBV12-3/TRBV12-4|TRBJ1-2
TGTGCCAGCAGTTTGTGGGGCGCCCCTGGGGCCTACACCTTC
CASSLWGAPGAYTF
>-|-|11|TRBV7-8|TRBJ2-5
TGTGCCAGCAGCCAGTTGGGGGGCCAGTACTTC
CASSQLGGQYF
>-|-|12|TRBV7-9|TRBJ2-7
TGTGCCAGCAGCCCGAGGCTTGGCGAGCAGTACTTC
CASSPRLGEQYF
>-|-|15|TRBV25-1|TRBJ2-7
TGTGCCAGCAGTGATCAGGGAGACAAACCGTACGAGCAGTACTTC
CASSDQGDKPYEQYF
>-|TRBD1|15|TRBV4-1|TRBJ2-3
TGCGCCAGCAGCCAGTGGACAGGGGCGTCAGATACGCAGTATTTT
CASSQWTGASDTQYF
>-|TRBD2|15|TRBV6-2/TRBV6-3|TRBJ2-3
TGTGCCAGCAGTCAACTAGCGGGAGGGCCAGATACGCAGTATTTT
CASSQLAGGPDTQYF
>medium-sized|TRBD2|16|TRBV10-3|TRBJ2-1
TGTGCCATCAGCCCTTCAGCGGGGACGGGTTACAATGAGCAGTTCTTC
CAISPSAGTGYNEQFF
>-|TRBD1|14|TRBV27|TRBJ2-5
TGTGCCAGCAGTCCGACAGGGGAAGGGGAGACCCAGTACTTC
CASSPTGEGETQYF
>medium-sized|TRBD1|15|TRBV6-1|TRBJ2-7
TGTGCCAGCAGTGAAGAGGGGACAGGGGCCTACGAGCAGTACTTC
CASSEEGTGAYEQYF
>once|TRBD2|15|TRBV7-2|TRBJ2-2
TGTGCCAGCAGCTTAATTGGTAGCGGGACCGGGGAGCTGTTTTTT
CASSLIGSGTGELFF
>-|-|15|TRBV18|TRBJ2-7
TGTGCCAGCTCACCCTCGAGCAGGCCTACCTACGAGCAGTACTTC
CASSPSSRPTYEQYF
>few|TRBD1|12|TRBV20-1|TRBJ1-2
TGCAGTGCAACAGGGGGTAGATATGGCTACACCTTC
CSATGGRYGYTF
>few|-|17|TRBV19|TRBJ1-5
TGTGCCAGTAGTAGGACCGTTTACCCCGACGCAGGTCAGCCCCAGCATTTT
CASSRTVYPDAGQPQHF
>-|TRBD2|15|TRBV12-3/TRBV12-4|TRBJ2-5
TGTGCCAGCAGTTCGGTTAGCGGGATGGTGGAGACCCAGTACTTC
CASSSVSGMVETQYF
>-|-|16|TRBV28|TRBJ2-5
TGTGCCAGCAGTTTATCCGGGGGAGCAAACCAAGAGACCCAGTACTTC
CASSLSGGANQETQYF
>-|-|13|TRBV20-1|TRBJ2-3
TGCAGTGCTAGAGATCGTGGCAAAGATACGCAGTATTTT
CSARDRGKDTQYF
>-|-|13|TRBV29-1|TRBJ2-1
TGCAGCGTTGAAGGGTGGCAACGCAATGAGCAGTTCTTC
CSVEGWQRNEQFF
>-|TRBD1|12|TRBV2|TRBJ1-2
TGTGCCAGCAGAGGACAGGGTGGTGGCTACACCTTC
CASRGQGGGYTF
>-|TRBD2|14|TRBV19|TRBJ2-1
TGTGCCAGTAGTATCGGGACTAGGCACAATGAGCAGTTCTTC
CASSIGTRHNEQFF
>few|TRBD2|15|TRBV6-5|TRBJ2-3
TGTGCCAGCAGTTCCGGACTAGCGGGAACAGATACGCAGTATTTT
CASSSGLAGTDTQYF
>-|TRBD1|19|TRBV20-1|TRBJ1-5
TGCAGTGCTAGAGACAGAGGGACAGGGGTTTGGGGTAGCAATCAGCCCCAGCATTTT
CSARDRGTGVWGSNQPQHF
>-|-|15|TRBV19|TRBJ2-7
TGTGCCAGTAGTCCCAATTTGGGGTTGGATCACGAGCAGTACTTC
CASSPNLGLDHEQYF
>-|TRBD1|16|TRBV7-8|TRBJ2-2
TGTGCCGGATATAGGGGGACAGGGGCGCTCACCGGGGAGCTGTTTTTT
CAGYRGTGALTGELFF
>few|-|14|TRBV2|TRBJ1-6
TGTGCCAGCAGGGTCATGAGTTCTAATTCACCCCTCCACTTT
CASRVMSSNSPLHF
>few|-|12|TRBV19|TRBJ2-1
TGTGCCAGTACCTACCGGGAAGGAAAGCAGTTCTTC
CASTYREGKQFF
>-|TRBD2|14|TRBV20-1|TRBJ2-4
TGCAGTGCGCCCCGTGGCGGGGGACGAGACATTCAGTACTTC
CSAPRGGGRDIQYF
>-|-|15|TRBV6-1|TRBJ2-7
TGTGCCAGCAGTCCCGGGACTCGGGGCTCCTACGAGCAGTACTTC
CASSPGTRGSYEQYF